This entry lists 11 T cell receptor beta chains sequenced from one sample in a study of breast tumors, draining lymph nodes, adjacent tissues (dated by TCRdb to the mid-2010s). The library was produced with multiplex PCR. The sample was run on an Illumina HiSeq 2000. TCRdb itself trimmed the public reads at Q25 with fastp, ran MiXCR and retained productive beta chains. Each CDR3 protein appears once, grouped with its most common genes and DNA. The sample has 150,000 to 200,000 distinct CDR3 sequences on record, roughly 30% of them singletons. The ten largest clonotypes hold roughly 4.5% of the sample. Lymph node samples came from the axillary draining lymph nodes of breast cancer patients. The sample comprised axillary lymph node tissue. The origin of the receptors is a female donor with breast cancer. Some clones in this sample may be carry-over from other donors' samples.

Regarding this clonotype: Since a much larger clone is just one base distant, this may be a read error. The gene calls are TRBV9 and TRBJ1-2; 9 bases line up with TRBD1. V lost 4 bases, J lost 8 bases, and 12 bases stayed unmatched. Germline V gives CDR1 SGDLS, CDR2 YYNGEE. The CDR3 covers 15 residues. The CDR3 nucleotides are TGTGCCAGCAGCCCTTGGGACAGGGCGAAAAGGGGCTACACCTTC. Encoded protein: CASSPWDRAKRGYTF.

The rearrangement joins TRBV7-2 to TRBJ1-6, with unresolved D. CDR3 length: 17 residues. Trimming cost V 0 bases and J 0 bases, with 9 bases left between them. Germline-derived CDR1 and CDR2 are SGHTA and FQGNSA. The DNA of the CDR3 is TGTGCCAGCAGCTTAGCGGCAGGCGGCTCCTATAATTCACCCCTCCACTTT. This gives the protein CASSLAAGGSYNSPLHF.

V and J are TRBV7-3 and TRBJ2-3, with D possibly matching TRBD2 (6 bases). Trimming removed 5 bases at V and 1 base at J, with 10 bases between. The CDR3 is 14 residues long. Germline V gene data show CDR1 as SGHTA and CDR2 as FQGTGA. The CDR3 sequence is CASSQIAGTDTQYF. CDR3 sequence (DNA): TGTGCCAGCAGCCAAATAGCGGGCACAGATACGCAGTATTTT.

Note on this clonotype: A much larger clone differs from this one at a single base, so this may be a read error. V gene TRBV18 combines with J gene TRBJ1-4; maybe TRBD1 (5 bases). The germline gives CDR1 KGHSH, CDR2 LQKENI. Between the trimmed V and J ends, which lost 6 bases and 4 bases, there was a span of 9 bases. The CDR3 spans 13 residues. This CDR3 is CASSHQGNEKLFF. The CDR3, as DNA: TGTGCCAGCTCCCACCAGGGTAATGAAAAACTGTTTTTT.

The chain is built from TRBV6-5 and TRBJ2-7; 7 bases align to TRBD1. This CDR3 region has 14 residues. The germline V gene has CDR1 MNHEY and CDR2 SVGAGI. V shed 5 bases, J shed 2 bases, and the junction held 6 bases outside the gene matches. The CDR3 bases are TGTGCCAGCAGTCACCGGGACAGACCCTACGAGCAGTACTTC. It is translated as CASSHRDRPYEQYF.

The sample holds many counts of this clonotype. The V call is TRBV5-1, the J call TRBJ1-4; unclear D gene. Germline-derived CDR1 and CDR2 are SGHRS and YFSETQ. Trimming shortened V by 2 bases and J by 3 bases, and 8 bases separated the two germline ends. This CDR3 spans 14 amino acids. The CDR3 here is CASSFGGSNEKLFF. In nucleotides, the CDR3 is TGCGCCAGCAGCTTCGGAGGGTCTAATGAAAAACTGTTTTTT. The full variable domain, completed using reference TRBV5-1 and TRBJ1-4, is KAGVTQTPRYLIKTRGQQVTLSCSPISGHRSVSWYQQTPGQGLQFLFEYFSETQRNKGNFPGRFSGRQFSNSRSEMNVSTLELGDSALYLCASSFGGSNEKLFFGSGTQLSVL.

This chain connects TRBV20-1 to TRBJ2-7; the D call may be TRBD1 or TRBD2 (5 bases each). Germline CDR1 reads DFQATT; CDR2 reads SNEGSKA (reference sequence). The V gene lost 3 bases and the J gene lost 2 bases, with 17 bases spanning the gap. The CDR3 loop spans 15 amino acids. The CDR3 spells CSASLPGPQPYEQYF. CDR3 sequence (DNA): TGCAGTGCTAGTCTGCCGGGACCACAGCCCTACGAGCAGTACTTC.

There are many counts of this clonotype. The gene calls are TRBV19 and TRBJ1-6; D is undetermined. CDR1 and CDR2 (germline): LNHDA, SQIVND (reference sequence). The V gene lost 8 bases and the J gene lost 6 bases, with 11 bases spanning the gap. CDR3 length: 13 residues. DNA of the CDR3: TGTGCCAGTGGCATGGGAGGTAATTCACCCCTCCACTTT. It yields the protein CASGMGGNSPLHF.

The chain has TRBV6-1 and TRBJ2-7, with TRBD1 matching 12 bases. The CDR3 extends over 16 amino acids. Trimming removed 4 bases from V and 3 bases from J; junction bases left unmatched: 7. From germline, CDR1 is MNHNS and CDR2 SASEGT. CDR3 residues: CASSGAGTGGIYEQYF. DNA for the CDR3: TGTGCCAGCAGTGGAGCCGGGACAGGGGGCATCTACGAGCAGTACTTC.

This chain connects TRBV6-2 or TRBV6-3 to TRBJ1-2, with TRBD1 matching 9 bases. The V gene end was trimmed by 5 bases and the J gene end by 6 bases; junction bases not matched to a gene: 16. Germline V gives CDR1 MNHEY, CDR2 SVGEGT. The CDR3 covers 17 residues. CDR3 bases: TGTGCCAGCAGTCACGACGGAGGGACAGGGATATATCATGGCTACACCTTC. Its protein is CASSHDGGTGIYHGYTF.

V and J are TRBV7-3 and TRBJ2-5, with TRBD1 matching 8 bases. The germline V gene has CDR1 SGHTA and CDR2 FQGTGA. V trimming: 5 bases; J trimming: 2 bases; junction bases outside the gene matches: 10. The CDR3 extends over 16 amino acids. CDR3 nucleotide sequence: TGTGCCAGCAGCGCGAAATCCGGGACAGGACAAGAGACCCAGTACTTC. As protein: CASSAKSGTGQETQYF. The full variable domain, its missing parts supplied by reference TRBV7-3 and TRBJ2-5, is GAGVSQTPSNKVTEKGKYVELRCDPISGHTALYWYRQSLGQGPEFLIYFQGTGAADDSGLPNDRFFAVRPEGSVSTLKIQRTERGDSAVYLCASSAKSGTGQETQYFGPGTRLLVL.